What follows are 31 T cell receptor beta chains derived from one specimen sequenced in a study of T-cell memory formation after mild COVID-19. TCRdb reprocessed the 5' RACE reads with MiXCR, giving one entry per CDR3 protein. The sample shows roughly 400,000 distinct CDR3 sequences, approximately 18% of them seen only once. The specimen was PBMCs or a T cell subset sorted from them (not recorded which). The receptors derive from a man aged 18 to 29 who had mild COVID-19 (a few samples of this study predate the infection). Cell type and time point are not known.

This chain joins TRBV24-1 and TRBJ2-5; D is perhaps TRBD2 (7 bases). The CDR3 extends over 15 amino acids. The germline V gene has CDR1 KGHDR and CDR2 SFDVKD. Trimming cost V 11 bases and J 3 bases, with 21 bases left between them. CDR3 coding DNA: TGTGCCATAGGGGGGGCACGGAACGCCGAAGAGACCCAGTACTTC. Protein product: CAIGGARNAEETQYF.

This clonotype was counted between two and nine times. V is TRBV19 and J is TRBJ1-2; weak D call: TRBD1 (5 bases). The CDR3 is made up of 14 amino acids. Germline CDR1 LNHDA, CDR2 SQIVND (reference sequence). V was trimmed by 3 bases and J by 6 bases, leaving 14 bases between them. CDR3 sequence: CASSITRGSDGYTF. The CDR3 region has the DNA TGTGCCAGTAGTATTACTCGGGGGTCGGATGGCTACACCTTC.

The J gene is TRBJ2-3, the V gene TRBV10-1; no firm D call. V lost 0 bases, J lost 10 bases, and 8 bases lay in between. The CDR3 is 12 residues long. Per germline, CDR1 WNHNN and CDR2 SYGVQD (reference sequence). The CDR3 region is CASSESGWAQYF. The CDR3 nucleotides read TGCGCCAGCAGTGAGTCTGGGTGGGCGCAGTATTTT.

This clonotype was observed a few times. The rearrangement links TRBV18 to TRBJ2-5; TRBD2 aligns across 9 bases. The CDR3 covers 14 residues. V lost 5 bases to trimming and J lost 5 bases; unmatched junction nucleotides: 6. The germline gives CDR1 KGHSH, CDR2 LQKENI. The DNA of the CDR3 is TGTGCCAGCTCAGAAGGACTAGCGACGGAGACCCAGTACTTC. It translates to CASSEGLATETQYF.

The CDR3 loop is CASSYSSYWEEEPQHF. DNA of the CDR3: TGTGCCAGCAGTTACTCAAGTTATTGGGAGGAGGAGCCCCAGCATTTT. J is TRBJ1-5 and V is TRBV6-2 or TRBV6-3; unclear D gene. This CDR3 is 16 amino acids long. Per the germline V gene, CDR1 is MNHEY and CDR2 is SVGEGT. V was pared by 0 bases and J by 8 bases, with 17 bases between.

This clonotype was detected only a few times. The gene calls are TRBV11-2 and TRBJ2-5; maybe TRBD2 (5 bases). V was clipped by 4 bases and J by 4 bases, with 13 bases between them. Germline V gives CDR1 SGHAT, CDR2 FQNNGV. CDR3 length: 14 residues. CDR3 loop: CASSSTADPETQYF. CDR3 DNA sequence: TGTGCCAGCAGCTCCACAGCGGACCCAGAGACCCAGTACTTC.

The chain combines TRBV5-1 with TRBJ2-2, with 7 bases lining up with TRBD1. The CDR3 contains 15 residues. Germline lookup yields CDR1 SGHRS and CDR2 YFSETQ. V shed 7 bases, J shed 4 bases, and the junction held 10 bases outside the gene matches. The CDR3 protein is CASGKGQPGTGELFF. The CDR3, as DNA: TGCGCCAGCGGAAAGGGACAGCCAGGCACCGGGGAGCTGTTTTTT. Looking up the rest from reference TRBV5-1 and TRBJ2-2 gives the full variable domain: KAGVTQTPRYLIKTRGQQVTLSCSPISGHRSVSWYQQTPGQGLQFLFEYFSETQRNKGNFPGRFSGRQFSNSRSEMNVSTLELGDSALYLCASGKGQPGTGELFFGEGSRLTVL.

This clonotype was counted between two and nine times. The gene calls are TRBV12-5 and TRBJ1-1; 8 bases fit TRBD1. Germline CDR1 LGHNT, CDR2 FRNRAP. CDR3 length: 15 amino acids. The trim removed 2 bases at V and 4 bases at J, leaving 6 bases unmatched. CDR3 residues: CASGLTGGLATEAFF. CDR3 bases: TGTGCTAGTGGTTTGACAGGGGGTCTCGCCACTGAAGCTTTCTTT.

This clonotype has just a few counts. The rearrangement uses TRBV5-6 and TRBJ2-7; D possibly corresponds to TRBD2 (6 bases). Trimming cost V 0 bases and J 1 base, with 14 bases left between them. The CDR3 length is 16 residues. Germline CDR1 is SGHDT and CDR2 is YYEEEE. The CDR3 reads CASSLAFSTSSYEQYF. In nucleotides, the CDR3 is TGTGCCAGCAGCTTGGCCTTTTCGACTAGTTCCTACGAGCAGTACTTC.

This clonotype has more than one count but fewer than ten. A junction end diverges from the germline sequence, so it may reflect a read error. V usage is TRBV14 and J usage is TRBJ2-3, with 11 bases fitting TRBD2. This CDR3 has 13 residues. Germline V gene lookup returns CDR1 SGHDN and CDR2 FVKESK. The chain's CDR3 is CASSQYGTSGVVF. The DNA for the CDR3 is TGTGCCAGCAGCCAGTATGGGACTAGCGGCGTAGTTTTT. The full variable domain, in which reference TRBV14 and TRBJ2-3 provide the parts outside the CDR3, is EAGVTQFPSHSVIEKGQTVTLRCDPISGHDNLYWYRRVMGKEIKFLLHFVKESKQDESGMPNNRFLAERTGGTYSTLKVQPAELEDSGVYFCASSQYGTSGVVFGPGTRLTVL.

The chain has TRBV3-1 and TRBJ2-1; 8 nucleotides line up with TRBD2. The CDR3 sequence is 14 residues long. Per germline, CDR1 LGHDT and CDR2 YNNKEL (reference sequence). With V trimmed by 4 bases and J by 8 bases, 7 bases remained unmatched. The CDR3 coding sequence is TGTGCCAGCAGCCGCGGGGGGACCGGGGATGAGCAGTTCTTC. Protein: CASSRGGTGDEQFF.

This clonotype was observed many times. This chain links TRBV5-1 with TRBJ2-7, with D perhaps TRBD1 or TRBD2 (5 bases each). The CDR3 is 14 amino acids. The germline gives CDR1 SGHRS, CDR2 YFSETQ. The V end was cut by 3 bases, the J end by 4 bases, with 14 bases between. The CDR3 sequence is CASSSGPSQYEQYF. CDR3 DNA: TGCGCCAGCAGCTCGGGACCTTCCCAGTACGAGCAGTACTTC.

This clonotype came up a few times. CDR3 region: CASSWDREETQYF. Written as DNA, the CDR3 is TGTGCCAGCAGCTGGGACAGGGAAGAGACCCAGTACTTC. This chain joins TRBV7-2 and TRBJ2-5; 9 bases fit TRBD1. Looked up from germline, CDR1 is SGHTA and CDR2 is FQGNSA. J lost 3 bases, V lost 4 bases, and 0 bases had no gene match. The CDR3 totals 13 residues.

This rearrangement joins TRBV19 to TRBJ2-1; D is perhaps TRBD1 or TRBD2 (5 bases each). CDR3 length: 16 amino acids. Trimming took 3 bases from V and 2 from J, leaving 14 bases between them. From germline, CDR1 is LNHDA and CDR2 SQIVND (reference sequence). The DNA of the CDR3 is TGTGCCAGTAGTATCGGAGGAACAGGTCCCTACAATGAGCAGTTCTTC. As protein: CASSIGGTGPYNEQFF.

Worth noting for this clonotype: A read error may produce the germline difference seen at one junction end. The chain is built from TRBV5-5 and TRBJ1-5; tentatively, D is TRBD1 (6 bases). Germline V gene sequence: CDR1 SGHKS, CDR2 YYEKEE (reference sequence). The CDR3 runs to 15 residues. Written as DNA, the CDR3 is TGTGCCAGCAGATTGGACGGTGGGGGCCATCAGCCCCAGCATTTT. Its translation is CASRLDGGGHQPQHF.

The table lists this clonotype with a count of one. The CDR3 region has the DNA TGCGCCAGCAGTCCCTTTGGGGAGAACACTGAAGCTTTCTTT. It specifies CASSPFGENTEAFF. V gene TRBV4-1 combines with J gene TRBJ1-1; D uncertain. Germline V gene data show CDR1 as MGHRA and CDR2 as YSYEKL. Trimming removed 6 bases from V and 1 base from J, with 12 bases in between. CDR3 length: 14 amino acids.

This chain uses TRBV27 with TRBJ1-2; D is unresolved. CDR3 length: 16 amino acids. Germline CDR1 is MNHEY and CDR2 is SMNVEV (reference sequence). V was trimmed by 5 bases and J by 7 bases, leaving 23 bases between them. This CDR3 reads CASSGQRSSYIGGYTF. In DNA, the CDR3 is TGTGCCAGCAGTGGCCAACGAAGCTCTTATATCGGTGGCTACACCTTC.

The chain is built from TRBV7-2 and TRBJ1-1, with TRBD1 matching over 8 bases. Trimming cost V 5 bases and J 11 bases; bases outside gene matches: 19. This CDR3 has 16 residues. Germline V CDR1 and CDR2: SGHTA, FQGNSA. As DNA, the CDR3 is TGTGCCAGCAGCCTTCGACACGACAGGGGATACCCTGGGGCTTTCTTT. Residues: CASSLRHDRGYPGAFF.

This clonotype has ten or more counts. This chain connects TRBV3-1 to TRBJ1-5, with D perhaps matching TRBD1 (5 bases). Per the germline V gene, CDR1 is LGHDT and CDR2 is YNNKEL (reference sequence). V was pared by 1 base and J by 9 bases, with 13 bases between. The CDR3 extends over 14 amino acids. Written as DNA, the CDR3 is TGTGCCAGCAGCCAAGGGACACGGGACCGGCCCCAGCATTTT. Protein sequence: CASSQGTRDRPQHF.

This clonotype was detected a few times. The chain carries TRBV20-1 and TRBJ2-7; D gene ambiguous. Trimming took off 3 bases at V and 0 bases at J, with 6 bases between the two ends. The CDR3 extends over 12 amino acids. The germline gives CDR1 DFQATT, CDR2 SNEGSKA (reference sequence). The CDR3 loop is CSASIFSYEQYF. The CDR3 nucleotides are TGCAGTGCTAGTATATTCTCCTACGAGCAGTACTTC.

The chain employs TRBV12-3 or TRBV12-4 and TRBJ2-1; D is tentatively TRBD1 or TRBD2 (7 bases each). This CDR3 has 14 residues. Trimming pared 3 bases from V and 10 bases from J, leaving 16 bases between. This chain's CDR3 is CASSLTGRGSEQFF. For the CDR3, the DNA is TGTGCCAGCAGTTTGACAGGGAGGGGATCAGAGCAGTTCTTC.

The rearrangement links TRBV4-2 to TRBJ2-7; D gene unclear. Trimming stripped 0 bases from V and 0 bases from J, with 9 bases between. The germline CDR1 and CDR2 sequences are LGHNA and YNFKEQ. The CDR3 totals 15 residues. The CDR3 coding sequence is TGTGCCAGCAGCCAAGATCCACAGACCTCCTACGAGCAGTACTTC. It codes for CASSQDPQTSYEQYF.

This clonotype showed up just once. CDR3 amino acids: CASSATSGSGVDTQYF. DNA of the CDR3: TGCGCCAGCAGCGCGACTAGCGGGTCTGGAGTCGATACGCAGTATTTT. The rearrangement links TRBV5-1 to TRBJ2-3, with 10 nucleotides matching TRBD2. CDR1 is SGHRS, CDR2 YFSETQ, per germline. V shed 4 bases and J 6 bases; nucleotides not matched to a gene: 11. This CDR3 has 16 amino acids.

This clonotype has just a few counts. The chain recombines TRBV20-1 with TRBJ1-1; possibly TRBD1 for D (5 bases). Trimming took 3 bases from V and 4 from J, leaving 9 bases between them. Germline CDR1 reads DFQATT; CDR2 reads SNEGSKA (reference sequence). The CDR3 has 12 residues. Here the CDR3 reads CSASGGSTEAFF. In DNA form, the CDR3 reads TGCAGTGCTAGTGGGGGTAGCACTGAAGCTTTCTTT.

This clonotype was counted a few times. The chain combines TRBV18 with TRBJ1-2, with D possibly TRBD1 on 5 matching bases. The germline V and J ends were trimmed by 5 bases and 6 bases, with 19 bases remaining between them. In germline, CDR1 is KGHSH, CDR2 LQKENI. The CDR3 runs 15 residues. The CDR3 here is CASSELRTSVDGYTF. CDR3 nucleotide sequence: TGTGCCAGCTCAGAACTTAGGACATCGGTCGATGGCTACACCTTC.

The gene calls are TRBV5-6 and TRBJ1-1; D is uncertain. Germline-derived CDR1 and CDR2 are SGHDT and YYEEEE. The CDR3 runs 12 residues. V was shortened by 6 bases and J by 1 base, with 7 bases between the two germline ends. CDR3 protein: CASTRGNTEAFF. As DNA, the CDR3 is TGTGCCAGCACGCGAGGGAACACTGAAGCTTTCTTT.

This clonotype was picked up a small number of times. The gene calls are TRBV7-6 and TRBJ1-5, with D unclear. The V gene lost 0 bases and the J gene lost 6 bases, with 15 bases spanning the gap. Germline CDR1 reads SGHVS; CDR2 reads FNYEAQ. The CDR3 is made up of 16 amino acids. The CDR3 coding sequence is TGTGCCAGCAGCTTAGCGGCCAGCGGATATCTTCAGCCCCAGCATTTT. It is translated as CASSLAASGYLQPQHF.

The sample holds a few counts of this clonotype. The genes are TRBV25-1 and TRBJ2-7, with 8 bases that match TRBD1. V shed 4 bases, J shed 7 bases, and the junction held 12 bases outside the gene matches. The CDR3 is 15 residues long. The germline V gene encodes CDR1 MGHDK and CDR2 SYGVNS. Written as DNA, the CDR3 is TGTGCCAGCAGTGGCCCTACAGGGGGAGCATCTGAGCAGTACTTC. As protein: CASSGPTGGASEQYF.

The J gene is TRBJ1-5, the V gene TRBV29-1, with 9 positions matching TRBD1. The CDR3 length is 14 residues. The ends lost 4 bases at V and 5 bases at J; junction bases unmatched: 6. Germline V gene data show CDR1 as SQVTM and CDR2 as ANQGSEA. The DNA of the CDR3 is TGCAGCGTTGCCGGGACAGGGCTTGATCAGCCCCAGCATTTT. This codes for CSVAGTGLDQPQHF.

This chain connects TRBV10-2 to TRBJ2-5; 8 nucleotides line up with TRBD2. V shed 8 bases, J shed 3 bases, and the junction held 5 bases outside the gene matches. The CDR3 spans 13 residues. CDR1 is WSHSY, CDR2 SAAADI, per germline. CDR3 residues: CASSGLAEETQYF. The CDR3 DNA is TGCGCCAGCTCTGGACTAGCCGAAGAGACCCAGTACTTC.

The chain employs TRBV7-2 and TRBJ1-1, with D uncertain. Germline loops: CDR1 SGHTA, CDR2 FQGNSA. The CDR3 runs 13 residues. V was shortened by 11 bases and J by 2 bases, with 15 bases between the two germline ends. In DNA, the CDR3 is TGTGCCGAAAGATGGCCGAGTAACACTGAAGCTTTCTTT. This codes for CAERWPSNTEAFF.